What follows is one T cell receptor beta chain and its context. This entry comes from a study of shared clonotypes between healthy human individuals. V dropped 2 bases and J dropped 5 bases, with 10 bases sitting between them. The length of the CDR3 is 13 residues. Looked up from germline, CDR1 is KGHSH and CDR2 is LQKENI. The repertoire was sequenced with immunoSEQ multiplex PCR; TCRdb's copy has only in-frame clones and lacks some. The sample has approximately 2,300,000 clones, 85% to 95% seen once; the top ten hold about 0.36%. This clonotype was obtained from a man aged 18-30 years in good health. Some clones in this sample may be carry-over from other donors' samples. The rearrangement links TRBV18 to TRBJ2-7; D is possibly TRBD1 or TRBD2 (6 bases each). What was sequenced was naive CD4+ T cells from PBMCs. Subset of the sample: CD45RA+ positively selected. The CDR3, as DNA: TGTGCCAGCTCACCATACGGGGGCGACGAGCAGTACTTC. This translates into CASSPYGGDEQYF.